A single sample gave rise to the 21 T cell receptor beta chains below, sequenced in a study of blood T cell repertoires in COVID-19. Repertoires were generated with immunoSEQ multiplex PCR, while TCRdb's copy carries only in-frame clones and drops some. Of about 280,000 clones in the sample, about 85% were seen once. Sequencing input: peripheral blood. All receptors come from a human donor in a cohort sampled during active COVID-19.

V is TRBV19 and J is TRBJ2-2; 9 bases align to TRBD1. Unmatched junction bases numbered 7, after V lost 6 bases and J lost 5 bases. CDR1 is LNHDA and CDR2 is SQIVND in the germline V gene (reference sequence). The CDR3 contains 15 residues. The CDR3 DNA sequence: TGTGCCAGTAGATCGCCCGGGACAGGGACCGGGGAGCTGTTTTTT. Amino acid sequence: CASRSPGTGTGELFF. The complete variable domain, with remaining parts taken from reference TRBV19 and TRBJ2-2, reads DGGITQSPKYLFRKEGQNVTLSCEQNLNHDAMYWYRQDPGQGLRLIYYSQIVNDFQKGDIAEGYSVSREKKESFPLTVTSAQKNPTAFYLCASRSPGTGTGELFFGEGSRLTVL.

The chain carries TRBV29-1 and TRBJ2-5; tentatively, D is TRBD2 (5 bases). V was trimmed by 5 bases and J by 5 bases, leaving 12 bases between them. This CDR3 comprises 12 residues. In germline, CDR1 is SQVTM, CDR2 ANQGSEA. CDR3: CSVRAGRETQYF. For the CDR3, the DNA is TGCAGCGTTAGGGCGGGTCGGGAGACCCAGTACTTC.

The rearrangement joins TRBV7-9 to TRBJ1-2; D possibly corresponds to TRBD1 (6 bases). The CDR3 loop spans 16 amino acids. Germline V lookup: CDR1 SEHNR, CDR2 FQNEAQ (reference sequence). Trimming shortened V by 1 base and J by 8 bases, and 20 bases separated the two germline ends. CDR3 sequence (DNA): TGTGCCAGCAGCTTAGGGGGACAAGCCTTAACGGAGGGCTACACCTTC. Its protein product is CASSLGGQALTEGYTF. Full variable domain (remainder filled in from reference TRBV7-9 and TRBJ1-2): DTGVSQNPRHKITKRGQNVTFRCDPISEHNRLYWYRQTLGQGPEFLTYFQNEAQLEKSRLLSDRFSAERPKGSFSTLEIQRTEQGDSAMYLCASSLGGQALTEGYTFGSGTRLTVV.

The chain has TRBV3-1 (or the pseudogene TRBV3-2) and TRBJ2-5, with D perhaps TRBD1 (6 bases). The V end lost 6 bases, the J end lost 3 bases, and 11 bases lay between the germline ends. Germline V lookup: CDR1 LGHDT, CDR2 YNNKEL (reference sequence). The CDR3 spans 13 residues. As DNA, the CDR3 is TGTGCCAGCAGGGACGCAGGGGAAGAGACCCAGTACTTC. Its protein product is CASRDAGEETQYF.

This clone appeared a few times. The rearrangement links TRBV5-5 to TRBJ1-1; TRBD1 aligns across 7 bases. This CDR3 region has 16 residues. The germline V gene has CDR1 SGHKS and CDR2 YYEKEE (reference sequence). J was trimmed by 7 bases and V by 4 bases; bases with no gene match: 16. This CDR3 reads CASSLGAGGRKDEAFF. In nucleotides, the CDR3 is TGTGCCAGCAGCCTGGGGGCAGGGGGAAGAAAGGATGAAGCTTTCTTT.

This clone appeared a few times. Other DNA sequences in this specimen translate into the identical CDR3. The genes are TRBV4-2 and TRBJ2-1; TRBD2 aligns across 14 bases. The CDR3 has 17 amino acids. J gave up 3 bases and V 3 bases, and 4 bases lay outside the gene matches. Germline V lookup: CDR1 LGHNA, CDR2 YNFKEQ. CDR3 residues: CASSQGGLAGDYNEQFF. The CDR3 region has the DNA TGTGCCAGCAGCCAGGGGGGACTAGCGGGAGACTACAATGAGCAGTTCTTC.

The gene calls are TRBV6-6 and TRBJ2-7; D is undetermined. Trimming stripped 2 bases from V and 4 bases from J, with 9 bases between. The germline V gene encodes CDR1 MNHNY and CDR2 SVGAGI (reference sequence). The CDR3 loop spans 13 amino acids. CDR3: CASSYGQLYEQYF. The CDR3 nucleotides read TGTGCCAGCAGTTACGGGCAGCTATACGAGCAGTACTTC.

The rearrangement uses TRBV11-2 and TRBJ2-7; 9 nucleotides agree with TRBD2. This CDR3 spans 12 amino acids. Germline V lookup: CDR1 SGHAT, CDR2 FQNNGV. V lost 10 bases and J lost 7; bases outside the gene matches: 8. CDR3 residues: CATTGLAREQYF. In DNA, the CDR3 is TGTGCCACCACGGGACTAGCAAGAGAGCAGTACTTC.

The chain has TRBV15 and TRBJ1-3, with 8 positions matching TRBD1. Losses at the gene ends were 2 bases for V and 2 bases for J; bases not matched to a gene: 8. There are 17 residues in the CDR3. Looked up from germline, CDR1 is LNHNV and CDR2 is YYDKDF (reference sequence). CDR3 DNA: TGTGCCACCAGCAGACGCCTGGGACAGGAGGCTGGAAACACCATATATTTT. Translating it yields CATSRRLGQEAGNTIYF.

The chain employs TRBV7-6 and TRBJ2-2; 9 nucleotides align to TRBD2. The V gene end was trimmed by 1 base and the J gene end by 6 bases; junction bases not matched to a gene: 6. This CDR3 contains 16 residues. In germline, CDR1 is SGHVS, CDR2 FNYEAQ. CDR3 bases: TGTGCCAGCAGCTTAGGGCGGGAGGGCCGTGCCGGGGAGCTGTTTTTT. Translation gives CASSLGREGRAGELFF.

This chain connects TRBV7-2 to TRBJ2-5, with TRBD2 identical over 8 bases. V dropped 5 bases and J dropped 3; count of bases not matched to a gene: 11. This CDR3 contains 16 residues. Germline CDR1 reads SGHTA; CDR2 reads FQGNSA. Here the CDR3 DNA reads TGTGCCAGCAGCGAACAAAGGCGGGAGGCGAAAGAGACCCAGTACTTC. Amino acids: CASSEQRREAKETQYF.

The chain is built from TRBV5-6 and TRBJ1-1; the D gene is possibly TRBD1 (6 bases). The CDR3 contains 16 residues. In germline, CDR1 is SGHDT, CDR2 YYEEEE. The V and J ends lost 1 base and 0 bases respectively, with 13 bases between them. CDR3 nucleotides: TGTGCCAGCAGCTTGTGGGGGCTGGGGCTGAACACTGAAGCTTTCTTT. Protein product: CASSLWGLGLNTEAFF.

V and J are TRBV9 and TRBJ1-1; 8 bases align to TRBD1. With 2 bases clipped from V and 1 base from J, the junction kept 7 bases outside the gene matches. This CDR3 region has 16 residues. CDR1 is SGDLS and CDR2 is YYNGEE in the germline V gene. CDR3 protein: CASSVSTGEGNTEAFF. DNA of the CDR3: TGTGCCAGCAGCGTCTCGACAGGGGAGGGGAACACTGAAGCTTTCTTT.

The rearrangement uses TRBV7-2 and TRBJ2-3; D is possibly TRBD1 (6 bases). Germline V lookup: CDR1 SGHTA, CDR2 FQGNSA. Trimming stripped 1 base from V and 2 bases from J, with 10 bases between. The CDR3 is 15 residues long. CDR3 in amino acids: CASSLGQVLTDTQYF. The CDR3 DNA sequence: TGTGCCAGCAGCTTAGGACAGGTACTCACAGATACGCAGTATTTT.

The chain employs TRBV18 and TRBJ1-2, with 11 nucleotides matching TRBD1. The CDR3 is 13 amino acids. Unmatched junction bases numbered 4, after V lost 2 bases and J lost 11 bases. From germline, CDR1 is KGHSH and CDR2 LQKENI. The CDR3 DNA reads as TGTGCCAGCTCACCAGGGACAGGGGGAGGATACACCTTC. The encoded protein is CASSPGTGGGYTF.

CDR3 sequence: CASSPAGRRETQYF. The CDR3 DNA sequence: TGTGCCAGTAGCCCCGCAGGCAGGAGGGAGACCCAGTACTTC. The chain couples TRBV19 to TRBJ2-5; D may be TRBD2 (5 bases). The V gene lost 6 bases and the J gene lost 5 bases, with 16 bases spanning the gap. CDR3 length: 14 residues. Germline V CDR1 and CDR2: LNHDA, SQIVND (reference sequence).

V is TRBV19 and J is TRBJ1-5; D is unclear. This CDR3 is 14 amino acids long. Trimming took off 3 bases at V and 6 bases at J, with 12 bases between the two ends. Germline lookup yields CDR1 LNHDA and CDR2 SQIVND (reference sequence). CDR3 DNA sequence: TGTGCCAGTAGTATTGACAAATACCTTCAGCCCCAGCATTTT. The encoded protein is CASSIDKYLQPQHF.

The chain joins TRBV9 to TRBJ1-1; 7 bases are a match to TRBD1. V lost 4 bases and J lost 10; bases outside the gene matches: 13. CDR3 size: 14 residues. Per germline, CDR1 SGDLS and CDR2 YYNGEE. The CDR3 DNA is TGTGCCAGCAGCCCAATCCCCGACAGGGCCGGAGCTTTCTTT. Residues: CASSPIPDRAGAFF.

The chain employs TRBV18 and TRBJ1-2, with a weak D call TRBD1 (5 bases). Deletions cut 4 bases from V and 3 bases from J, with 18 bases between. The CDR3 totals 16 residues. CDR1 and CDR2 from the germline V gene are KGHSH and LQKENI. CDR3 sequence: CASSRGGSMADYGYTF. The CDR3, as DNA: TGTGCCAGCTCACGGGGGGGATCGATGGCGGACTATGGCTACACCTTC.

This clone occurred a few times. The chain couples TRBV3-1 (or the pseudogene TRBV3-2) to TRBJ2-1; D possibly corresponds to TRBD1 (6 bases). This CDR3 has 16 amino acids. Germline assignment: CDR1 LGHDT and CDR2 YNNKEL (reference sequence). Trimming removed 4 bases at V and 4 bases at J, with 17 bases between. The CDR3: CASSRHRDTPYNEQFF. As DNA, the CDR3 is TGTGCCAGCAGCCGTCACCGGGACACCCCATACAATGAGCAGTTCTTC.

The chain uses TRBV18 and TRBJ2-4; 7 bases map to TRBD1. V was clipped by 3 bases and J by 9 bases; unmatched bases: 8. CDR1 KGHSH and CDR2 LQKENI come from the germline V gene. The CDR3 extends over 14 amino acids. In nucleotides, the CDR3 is TGTGCCAGCTCACCCACGACAGGGCCGGGCATTCAGTACTTC. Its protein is CASSPTTGPGIQYF.